The 3 T cell receptor beta chains below all came from one sample that was sequenced in a study of blood T cell repertoires in COVID-19. Libraries were prepared by immunoSEQ multiplex PCR; TCRdb keeps only in-frame clonotypes and omits some of them. The sample carries 100,000 to 150,000 clones, around 80% recorded once. The source material was peripheral blood. These receptors originate from a man aged 40-49 years with active or convalescent COVID-19.

This sequence joins TRBV7-2 and TRBJ2-3; 10 bases map to TRBD1. This CDR3 is 14 amino acids long. Trimming took 5 bases from V and 5 from J; bases not matched to a gene: 4. CDR1 and CDR2 (germline): SGHTA, FQGNSA. The CDR3 spells CASSPTGGRDTQYF. CDR3 coding DNA: TGTGCCAGCAGCCCGACAGGGGGCAGAGATACGCAGTATTTT.

The rearrangement joins TRBV19 to TRBJ2-1; 8 positions agree with TRBD2. The germline V gene encodes CDR1 LNHDA and CDR2 SQIVND (reference sequence). V dropped 5 bases and J dropped 9; count of bases not matched to a gene: 12. There are 15 residues in the CDR3. In DNA form, the CDR3 reads TGTGCCAGTAGTTCACTAGCGGAGAACCAGGGTGAGCAGTTCTTC. Translation gives CASSSLAENQGEQFF.

The chain combines TRBV4-1 with TRBJ2-3; D gene uncertain. CDR1 is MGHRA, CDR2 YSYEKL, per germline. Trimming pared 1 base from V and 2 bases from J, leaving 7 bases between. CDR3 length: 14 residues. The CDR3 here is CASSQVHPTDTQYF. Written as DNA, the CDR3 is TGCGCCAGCAGCCAAGTACACCCCACAGATACGCAGTATTTT.